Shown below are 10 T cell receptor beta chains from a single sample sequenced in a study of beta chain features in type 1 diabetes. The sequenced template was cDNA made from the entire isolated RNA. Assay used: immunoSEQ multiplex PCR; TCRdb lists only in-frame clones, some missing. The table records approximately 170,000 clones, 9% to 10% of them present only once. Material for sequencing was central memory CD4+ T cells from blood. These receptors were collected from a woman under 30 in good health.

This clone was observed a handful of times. The CDR3, as DNA: TGTGCCAGCAGTTTGATAGGACAGGTAGTCCACGAGCAGTACTTC. Translation: CASSLIGQVVHEQYF. V is TRBV6-5 and J is TRBJ2-7; TRBD1 matches 7 bases. The germline CDR1 and CDR2 sequences are MNHEY and SVGAGI. V lost 4 bases to trimming and J lost 5 bases; unmatched junction nucleotides: 11. There are 15 residues in the CDR3.

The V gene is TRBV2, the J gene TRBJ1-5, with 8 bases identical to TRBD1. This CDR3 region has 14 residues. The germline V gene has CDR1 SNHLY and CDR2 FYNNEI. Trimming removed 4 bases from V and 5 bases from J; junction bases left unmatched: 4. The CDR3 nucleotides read TGTGCCAGCAGTGGTGGACAGGGATATCAGCCCCAGCATTTT. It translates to CASSGGQGYQPQHF.

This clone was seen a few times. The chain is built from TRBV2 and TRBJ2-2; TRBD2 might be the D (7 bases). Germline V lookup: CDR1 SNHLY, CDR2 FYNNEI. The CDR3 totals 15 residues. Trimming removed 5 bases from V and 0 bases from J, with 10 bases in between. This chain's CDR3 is CASSWGGANTGELFF. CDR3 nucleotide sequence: TGTGCCAGCAGTTGGGGGGGCGCGAACACCGGGGAGCTGTTTTTT.

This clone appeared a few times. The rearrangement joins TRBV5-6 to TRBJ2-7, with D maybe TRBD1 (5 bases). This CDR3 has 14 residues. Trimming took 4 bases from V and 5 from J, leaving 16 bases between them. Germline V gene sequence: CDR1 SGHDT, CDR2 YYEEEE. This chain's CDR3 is CASSLSKAGNEQYF. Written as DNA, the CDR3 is TGTGCCAGCAGCCTCTCGAAGGCAGGGAACGAGCAGTACTTC.

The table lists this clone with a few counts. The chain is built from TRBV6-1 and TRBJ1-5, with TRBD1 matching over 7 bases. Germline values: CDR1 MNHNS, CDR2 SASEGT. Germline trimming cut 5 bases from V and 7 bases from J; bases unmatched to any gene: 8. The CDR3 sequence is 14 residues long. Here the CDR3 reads CASSITTGPQPQHF. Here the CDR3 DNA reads TGTGCCAGCAGTATAACGACAGGGCCCCAGCCCCAGCATTTT.

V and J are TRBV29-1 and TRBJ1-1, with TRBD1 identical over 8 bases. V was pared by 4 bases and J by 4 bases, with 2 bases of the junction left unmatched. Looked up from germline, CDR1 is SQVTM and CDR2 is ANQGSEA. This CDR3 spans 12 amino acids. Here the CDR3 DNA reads TGCAGCGTTGCTACAGGGGGCACTGAAGCTTTCTTT. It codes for CSVATGGTEAFF.

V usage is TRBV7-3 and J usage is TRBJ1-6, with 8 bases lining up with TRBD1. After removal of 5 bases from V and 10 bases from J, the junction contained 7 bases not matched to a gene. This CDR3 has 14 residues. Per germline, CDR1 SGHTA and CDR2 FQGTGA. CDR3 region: CASSKDRAGSPLHF. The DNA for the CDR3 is TGTGCCAGCAGCAAGGACAGGGCCGGATCACCCCTCCACTTT.

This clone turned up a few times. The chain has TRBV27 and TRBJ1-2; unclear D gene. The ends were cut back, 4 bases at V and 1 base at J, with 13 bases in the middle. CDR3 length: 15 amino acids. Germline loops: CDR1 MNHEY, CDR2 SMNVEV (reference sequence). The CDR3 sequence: CASSSQPRNNYGYTF. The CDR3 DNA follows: TGTGCCAGCAGTTCCCAACCCAGGAATAACTATGGCTACACCTTC.

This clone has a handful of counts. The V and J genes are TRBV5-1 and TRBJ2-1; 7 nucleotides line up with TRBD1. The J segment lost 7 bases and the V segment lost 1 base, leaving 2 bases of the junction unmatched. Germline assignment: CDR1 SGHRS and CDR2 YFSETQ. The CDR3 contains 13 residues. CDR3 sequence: CASSLNRGNEQFF. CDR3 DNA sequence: TGCGCCAGCAGCTTGAACAGGGGAAATGAGCAGTTCTTC.

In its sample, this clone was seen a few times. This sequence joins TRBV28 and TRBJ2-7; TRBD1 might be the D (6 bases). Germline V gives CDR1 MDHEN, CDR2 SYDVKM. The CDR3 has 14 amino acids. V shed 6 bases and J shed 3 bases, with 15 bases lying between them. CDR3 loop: CASRGRGYFYEQYF. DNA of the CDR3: TGTGCCAGCAGGGGCAGGGGATACTTCTACGAGCAGTACTTC.